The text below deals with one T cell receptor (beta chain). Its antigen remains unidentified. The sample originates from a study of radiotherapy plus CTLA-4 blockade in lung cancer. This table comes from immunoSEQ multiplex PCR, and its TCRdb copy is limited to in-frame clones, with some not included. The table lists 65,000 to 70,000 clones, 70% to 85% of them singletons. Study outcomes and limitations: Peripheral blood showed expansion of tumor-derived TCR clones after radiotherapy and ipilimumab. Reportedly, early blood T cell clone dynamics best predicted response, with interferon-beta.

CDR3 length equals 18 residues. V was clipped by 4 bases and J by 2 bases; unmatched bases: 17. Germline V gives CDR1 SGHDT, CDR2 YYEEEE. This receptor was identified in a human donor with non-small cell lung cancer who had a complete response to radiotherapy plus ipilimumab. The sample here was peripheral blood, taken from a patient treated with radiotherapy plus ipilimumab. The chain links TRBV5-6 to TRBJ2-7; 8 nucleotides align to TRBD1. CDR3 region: CASSGTPEQGVPPYEQYV. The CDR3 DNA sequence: TGTGCCAGCAGCGGTACCCCCGAACAGGGGGTCCCTCCCTACGAGCAGTACGTC.